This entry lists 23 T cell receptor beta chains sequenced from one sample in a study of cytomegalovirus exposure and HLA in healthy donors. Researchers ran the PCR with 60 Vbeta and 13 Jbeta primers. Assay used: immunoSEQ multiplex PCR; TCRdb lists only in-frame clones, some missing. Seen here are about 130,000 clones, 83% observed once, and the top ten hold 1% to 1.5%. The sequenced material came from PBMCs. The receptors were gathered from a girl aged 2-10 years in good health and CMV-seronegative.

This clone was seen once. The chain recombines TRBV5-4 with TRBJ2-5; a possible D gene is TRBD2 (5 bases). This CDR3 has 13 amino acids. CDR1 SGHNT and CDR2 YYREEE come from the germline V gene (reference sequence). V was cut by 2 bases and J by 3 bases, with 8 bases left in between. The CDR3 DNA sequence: TGTGCCAGCAGCTTAGGACTTGAAGAGACCCAGTACTTC. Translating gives CASSLGLEETQYF.

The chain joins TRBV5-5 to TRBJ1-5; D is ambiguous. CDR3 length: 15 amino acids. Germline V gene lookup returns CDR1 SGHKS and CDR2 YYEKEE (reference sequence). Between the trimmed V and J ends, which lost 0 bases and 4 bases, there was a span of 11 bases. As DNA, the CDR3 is TGTGCCAGCAGCTTGGGAGGGTGGGGTAATCAGCCCCAGCATTTT. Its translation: CASSLGGWGNQPQHF.

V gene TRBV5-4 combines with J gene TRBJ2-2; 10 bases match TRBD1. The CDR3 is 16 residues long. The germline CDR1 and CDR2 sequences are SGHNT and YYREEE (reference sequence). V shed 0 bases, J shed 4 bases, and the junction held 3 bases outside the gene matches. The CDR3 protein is CASSLGQGALTGELFF. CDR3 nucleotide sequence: TGTGCCAGCAGCTTGGGACAGGGGGCGCTCACCGGGGAGCTGTTTTTT. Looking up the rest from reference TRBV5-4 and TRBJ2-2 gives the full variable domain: ETGVTQSPTHLIKTRGQQVTLRCSSQSGHNTVSWYQQALGQGPQFIFQYYREEENGRGNFPPRFSGLQFPNYSSELNVNALELDDSALYLCASSLGQGALTGELFFGEGSRLTVL.

The CDR3 nucleotides are TGTGCCAGCAGCTTAGCGCTAGGCCTTACTAATGAAAAACTGTTTTTT. It codes for CASSLALGLTNEKLFF. This chain joins TRBV7-2 and TRBJ1-4; D unclear. The germline CDR1 and CDR2 sequences are SGHTA and FQGNSA. The CDR3 has 16 amino acids. V was shortened by 0 bases and J by 2 bases, with 10 bases between the two germline ends.

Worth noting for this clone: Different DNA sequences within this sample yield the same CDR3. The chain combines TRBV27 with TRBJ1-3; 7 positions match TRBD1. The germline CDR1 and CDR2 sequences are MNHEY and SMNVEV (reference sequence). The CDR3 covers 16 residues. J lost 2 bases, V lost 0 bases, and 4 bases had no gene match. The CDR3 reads CASSLSGQGAGNTIYF. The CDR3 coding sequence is TGTGCCAGCAGTTTATCGGGGCAGGGGGCTGGAAACACCATATATTTT.

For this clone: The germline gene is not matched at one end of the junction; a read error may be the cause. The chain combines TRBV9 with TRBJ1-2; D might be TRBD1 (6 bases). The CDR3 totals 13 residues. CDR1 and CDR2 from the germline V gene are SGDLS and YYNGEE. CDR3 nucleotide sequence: TGTGCCAGCAGCGTCGACAGGCCCTATCGCTACACCTTC. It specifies CASSVDRPYRYTF.

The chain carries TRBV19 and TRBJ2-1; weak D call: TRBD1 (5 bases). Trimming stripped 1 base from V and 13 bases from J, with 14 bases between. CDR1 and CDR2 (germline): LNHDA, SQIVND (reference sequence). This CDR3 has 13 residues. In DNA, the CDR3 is TGTGCCAGTAGTATAGCCCAGGGCTCCCTCCAGTTCTTC. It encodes CASSIAQGSLQFF.

CDR3: CASRFGTGDYEQYF. The DNA of the CDR3 is TGTGCCAGCAGGTTCGGGACAGGGGACTACGAGCAGTACTTC. The V call is TRBV6-1, the J call TRBJ2-7; 10 bases are a match to TRBD1. Per germline, CDR1 MNHNS and CDR2 SASEGT. This CDR3 region has 14 residues. Trimming took 6 bases from V and 3 from J; bases not matched to a gene: 5.

CDR3 loop: CASSERRVYGYTF. The DNA of the CDR3 is TGTGCCAGCAGTGAAAGGAGGGTCTATGGCTACACCTTC. The rearrangement uses TRBV6-1 and TRBJ1-2, with D unresolved. This CDR3 comprises 13 residues. The ends were cut back, 2 bases at V and 4 bases at J, with 8 bases in the middle. Germline loops: CDR1 MNHNS, CDR2 SASEGT.

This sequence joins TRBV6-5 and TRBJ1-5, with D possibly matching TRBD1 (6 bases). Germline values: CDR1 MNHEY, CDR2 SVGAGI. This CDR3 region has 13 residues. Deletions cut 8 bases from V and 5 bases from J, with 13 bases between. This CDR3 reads CASCGGPHQPQHF. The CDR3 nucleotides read TGTGCCAGCTGCGGGGGCCCACATCAGCCCCAGCATTTT.

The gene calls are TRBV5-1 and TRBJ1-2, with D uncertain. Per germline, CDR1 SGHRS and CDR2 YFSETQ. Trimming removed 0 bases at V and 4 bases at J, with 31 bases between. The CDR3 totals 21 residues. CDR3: CASSLGHSLIYHSPSSYGYTF. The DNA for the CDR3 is TGCGCCAGCAGCTTGGGGCATAGTCTAATATATCACAGCCCATCGAGCTATGGCTACACCTTC.

The chain's CDR3 is CASSPGGYSGNTIYF. CDR3 in DNA: TGCGCCAGCAGCCCTGGCGGGTACTCTGGAAACACCATATATTTT. This chain connects TRBV5-1 to TRBJ1-3; no clear D gene. Trimming left V 4 bases short and J 0 bases short, with 11 bases between. Looked up from germline, CDR1 is SGHRS and CDR2 is YFSETQ. CDR3 length: 15 residues.

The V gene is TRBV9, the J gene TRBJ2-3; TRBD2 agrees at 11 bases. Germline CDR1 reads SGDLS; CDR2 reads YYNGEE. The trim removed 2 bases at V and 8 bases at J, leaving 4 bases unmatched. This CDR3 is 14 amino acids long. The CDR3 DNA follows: TGTGCCAGCAGCGTCGGACTAGCGGGCGGTACGCAGTATTTT. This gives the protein CASSVGLAGGTQYF.

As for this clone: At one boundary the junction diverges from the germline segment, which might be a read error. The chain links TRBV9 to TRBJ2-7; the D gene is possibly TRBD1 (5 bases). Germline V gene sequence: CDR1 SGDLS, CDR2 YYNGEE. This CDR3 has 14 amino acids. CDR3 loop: CASSDVDSSYKQYF. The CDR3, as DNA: TGTGCCAGCAGCGACGTCGACAGTTCCTACAAGCAGTACTTC.

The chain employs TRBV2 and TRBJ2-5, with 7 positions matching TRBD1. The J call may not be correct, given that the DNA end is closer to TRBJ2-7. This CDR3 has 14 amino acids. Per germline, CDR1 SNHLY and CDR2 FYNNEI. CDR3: CASRGQVSSYEQYF. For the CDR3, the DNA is TGTGCCAGCCGCGGACAGGTCAGCTCCTACGAGCAGTACTTC.

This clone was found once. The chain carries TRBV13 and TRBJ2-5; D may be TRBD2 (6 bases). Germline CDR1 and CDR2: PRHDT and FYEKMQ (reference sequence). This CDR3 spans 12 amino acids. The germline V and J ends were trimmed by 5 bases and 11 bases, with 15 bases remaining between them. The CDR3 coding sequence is TGTGCCAGCAGCCGGGGGTTTGAAGGACAGTACTTC. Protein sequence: CASSRGFEGQYF.

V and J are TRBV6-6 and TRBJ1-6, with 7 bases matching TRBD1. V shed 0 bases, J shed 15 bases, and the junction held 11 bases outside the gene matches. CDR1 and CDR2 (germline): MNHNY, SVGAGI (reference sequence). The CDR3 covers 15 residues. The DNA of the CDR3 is TGTGCCAGCAGTTACTCGACCCGGACAGGCCTTCACCTCCACTTT. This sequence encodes CASSYSTRTGLHLHF.

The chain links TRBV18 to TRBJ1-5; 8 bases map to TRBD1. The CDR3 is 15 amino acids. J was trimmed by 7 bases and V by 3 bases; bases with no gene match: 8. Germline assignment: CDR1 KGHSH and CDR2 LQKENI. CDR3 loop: CASSPHDRGAQPQHF. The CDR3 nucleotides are TGTGCCAGCTCACCCCACGACAGGGGCGCCCAGCCCCAGCATTTT.

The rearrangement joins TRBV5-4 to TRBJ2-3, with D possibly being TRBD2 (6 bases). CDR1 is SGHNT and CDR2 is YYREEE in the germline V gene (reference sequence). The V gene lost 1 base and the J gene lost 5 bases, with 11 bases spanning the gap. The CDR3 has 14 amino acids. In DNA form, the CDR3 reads TGTGCCAGCAGCTTGATGGAGGGGAGAGATACGCAGTATTTT. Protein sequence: CASSLMEGRDTQYF.

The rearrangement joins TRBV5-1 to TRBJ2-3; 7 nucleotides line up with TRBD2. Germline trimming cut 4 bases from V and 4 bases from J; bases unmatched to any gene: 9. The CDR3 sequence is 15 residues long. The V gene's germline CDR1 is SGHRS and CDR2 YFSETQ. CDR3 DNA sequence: TGCGCCAGCAGCGGATGGCGGGAGTCGGCAGATACGCAGTATTTT. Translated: CASSGWRESADTQYF.

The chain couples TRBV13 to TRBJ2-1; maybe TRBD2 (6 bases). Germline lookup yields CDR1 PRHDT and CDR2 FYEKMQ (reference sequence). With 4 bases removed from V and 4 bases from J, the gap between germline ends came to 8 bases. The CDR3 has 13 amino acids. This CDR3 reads CASSWDLYNEQFF. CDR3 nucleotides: TGTGCCAGCAGCTGGGACTTGTACAATGAGCAGTTCTTC.

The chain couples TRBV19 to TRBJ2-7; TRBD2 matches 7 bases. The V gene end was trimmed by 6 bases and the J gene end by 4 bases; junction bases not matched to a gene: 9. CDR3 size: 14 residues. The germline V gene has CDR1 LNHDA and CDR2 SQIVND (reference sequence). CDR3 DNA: TGTGCCAGTAGCTCCGGACTAGAAACTTACGAGCAGTACTTC. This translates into CASSSGLETYEQYF.

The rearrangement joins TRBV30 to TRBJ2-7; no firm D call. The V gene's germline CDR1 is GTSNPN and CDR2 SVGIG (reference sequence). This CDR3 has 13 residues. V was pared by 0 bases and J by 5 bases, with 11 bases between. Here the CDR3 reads CAWSVKPLNEQYF. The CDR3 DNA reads TGTGCCTGGAGTGTAAAGCCTCTGAACGAGCAGTACTTC.